These 26 T cell receptor beta chains came from one sample sequenced in a study of blood T cells in healthy people across ages. A second PCR, run for about 7 to 11 cycles, used a sample-barcoded 5' primer plus a J-beta primer mix. TCRdb processed the 5' RACE reads anew with MiXCR; each CDR3 protein has one entry. The sample carries roughly 800,000 distinct CDR3 sequences, 55% to 70% recorded once. Specimen: blood. These receptors originate from a man aged 30 to 39 in good health.

This chain connects TRBV25-1 to TRBJ2-7, with 8 nucleotides matching TRBD2. With 2 bases clipped from V and 0 bases from J, the junction kept 9 bases outside the gene matches. The CDR3 is made up of 17 amino acids. In germline, CDR1 is MGHDK, CDR2 SYGVNS. This CDR3 is CASSEPQVAGSSYEQYF. Written as DNA, the CDR3 is TGTGCCAGCAGTGAACCCCAAGTAGCGGGGTCCTCCTACGAGCAGTACTTC.

In its sample, this clonotype was seen a few times. The chain has TRBV12-3 or TRBV12-4 and TRBJ2-3; 12 bases line up with TRBD2. The trim removed 1 base at V and 4 bases at J, leaving 0 bases unmatched. The CDR3 runs to 15 residues. The CDR3 spells CASSLGTSGADTQYF. The CDR3 nucleotides read TGTGCCAGCAGTTTAGGGACTAGCGGGGCAGATACGCAGTATTTT.

The chain couples TRBV4-2 to TRBJ2-3, with D perhaps being TRBD1 or TRBD2 (5 bases each). There are 17 residues in the CDR3. V gave up 3 bases and J gave up 5 bases, with 21 bases separating them. Looked up from germline, CDR1 is LGHNA and CDR2 is YNFKEQ. The CDR3 DNA sequence: TGTGCCAGCAGCCACAGTGGAAACCGGGACCCCGAAGATACGCAGTATTTT. Translating gives CASSHSGNRDPEDTQYF.

The chain couples TRBV27 to TRBJ2-7; unclear D gene. With 5 bases removed from V and 2 bases from J, the gap between germline ends came to 10 bases. CDR1 is MNHEY, CDR2 SMNVEV, per germline (reference sequence). The CDR3 is 13 residues long. CDR3 region: CASSPPPPYEQYF. The DNA of the CDR3 is TGTGCCAGCAGTCCGCCCCCTCCCTACGAGCAGTACTTC.

In this sample, this clonotype turned up once. V usage is TRBV4-3 and J usage is TRBJ1-4; D gene ambiguous. Trimming pared 5 bases from V and 0 bases from J, leaving 10 bases between. This CDR3 comprises 15 residues. Germline V gene data show CDR1 as LGHNA and CDR2 as YSLEER. The CDR3 bases are TGCGCCAGCAGCGCCCGGGGTGCAACTAATGAAAAACTGTTTTTT. Protein product: CASSARGATNEKLFF.

The genes are TRBV11-2 and TRBJ1-1; D ambiguous. With 8 bases removed from V and 2 bases from J, the gap between germline ends came to 6 bases. The CDR3 extends over 11 amino acids. Germline-derived CDR1 and CDR2 are SGHAT and FQNNGV. CDR3 loop: CASASNTEAFF. The CDR3 bases are TGTGCCAGCGCTAGCAACACTGAAGCTTTCTTT.

This chain joins TRBV7-9 and TRBJ2-1; D unresolved. The CDR3 spans 15 residues. With 0 bases removed from V and 7 bases from J, the gap between germline ends came to 13 bases. Germline V gene sequence: CDR1 SEHNR, CDR2 FQNEAQ (reference sequence). The DNA of the CDR3 is TGTGCCAGCAGCTTAGCAGCGACCTTTGGGAATGAGCAGTTCTTC. Protein: CASSLAATFGNEQFF.

This chain uses TRBV12-3 or TRBV12-4 with TRBJ1-1; D ambiguous. V was pared by 6 bases and J by 7 bases, with 15 bases between. The CDR3 has 13 residues. The DNA of the CDR3 is TGTGCCAGCAGGGGCAACAAAGCGTGTGAAGCTTTCTTT. Translating it yields CASRGNKACEAFF.

This chain joins TRBV29-1 and TRBJ2-7; 8 nucleotides line up with TRBD2. The J segment lost 6 bases and the V segment lost 5 bases, leaving 12 bases of the junction unmatched. The CDR3 totals 14 residues. CDR1 and CDR2 from the germline V gene are SQVTM and ANQGSEA. CDR3 region: CSVKAGLVPCEQYF. The CDR3 DNA is TGCAGCGTTAAAGCGGGACTAGTTCCGTGCGAGCAGTACTTC.

This clonotype occurred a few times. The genes are TRBV7-9 and TRBJ1-2, with TRBD1 matching over 7 bases. The CDR3 sequence is 13 residues long. CDR1 is SEHNR, CDR2 FQNEAQ, per germline (reference sequence). J gave up 7 bases and V 8 bases, and 10 bases lay outside the gene matches. The CDR3 coding sequence is TGTGCCAGCTCCGTGGAGGGGGCATCTGGCTACACCTTC. It is translated as CASSVEGASGYTF.

The chain is built from TRBV20-1 and TRBJ2-5; D tentatively reads TRBD1 or TRBD2 (5 bases each). Germline CDR1 reads DFQATT; CDR2 reads SNEGSKA (reference sequence). V was clipped by 6 bases and J by 5 bases, with 19 bases between them. The CDR3 sequence is 14 residues long. CDR3 DNA: TGCAGTGCAAACCGGGACCCGAATCGCGAGACCCAGTACTTC. It is translated as CSANRDPNRETQYF.

The chain employs TRBV19 and TRBJ2-1; 9 bases fit TRBD1. Judging by the DNA end, TRBJ2-7 fits better; the J call may be wrong. Germline values: CDR1 LNHDA, CDR2 SQIVND (reference sequence). CDR3 length equals 12 residues. The CDR3 protein is CASRRDRVKQYF. The CDR3 DNA follows: TGTGCCAGTAGGAGGGACAGGGTCAAGCAGTACTTC.

This clonotype was detected only a few times. This chain links TRBV11-2 with TRBJ2-5; TRBD1 agrees at 8 bases. V was pared by 5 bases and J by 3 bases, with 11 bases of the junction left unmatched. The V gene's germline CDR1 is SGHAT and CDR2 FQNNGV. This CDR3 is built from 16 residues. The CDR3 reads CASSLGVWGQEETQYF. The CDR3 coding sequence is TGTGCCAGCAGCCTCGGGGTTTGGGGACAGGAAGAGACCCAGTACTTC.

The chain couples TRBV5-1 to TRBJ2-1, with a possible D match to TRBD1 (5 bases). V was pared by 3 bases and J by 3 bases, with 13 bases between. Germline V lookup: CDR1 SGHRS, CDR2 YFSETQ. The CDR3 contains 15 residues. CDR3: CASSSRWGDYNEQFF. The CDR3 DNA reads TGCGCCAGCAGCTCGAGATGGGGCGACTACAATGAGCAGTTCTTC.

The chain uses TRBV20-1 and TRBJ2-5; D gene uncertain. Trimming pared 4 bases from V and 3 bases from J, leaving 15 bases between. CDR1 and CDR2 from the germline V gene are DFQATT and SNEGSKA (reference sequence). The CDR3 consists of 14 residues. The CDR3 DNA reads as TGCAGTGCTATAGACCCCTTCCGCGAAGAGACCCAGTACTTC. Amino acid sequence: CSAIDPFREETQYF.

This clonotype was found a few times. The rearrangement links TRBV4-2 to TRBJ2-5; D ambiguous. V lost 5 bases and J lost 2, with 15 bases in between. Germline lookup yields CDR1 LGHNA and CDR2 YNFKEQ. This CDR3 has 15 residues. The CDR3 loop reads CASSESGSDQETQYF. DNA for the CDR3: TGTGCCAGCAGCGAGTCAGGATCTGATCAAGAGACCCAGTACTTC.

CDR3 nucleotides: TGTGCCTGGAGTCAGGGGACTGGGGCCAACGTCCTGACTTTC. Translating it yields CAWSQGTGANVLTF. This chain uses TRBV30 with TRBJ2-6; tentatively, D is TRBD1 (6 bases). Germline loops: CDR1 GTSNPN, CDR2 SVGIG (reference sequence). The CDR3 consists of 14 residues. V was clipped by 2 bases and J by 2 bases, with 7 bases between them.

The V gene is TRBV2, the J gene TRBJ2-7; weak D call: TRBD2 (7 bases). The CDR3 is 15 amino acids. The germline gives CDR1 SNHLY, CDR2 FYNNEI. V lost 3 bases, J lost 2 bases, and 14 bases lay in between. CDR3 sequence: CASSDVGGHTYEQYF. CDR3 sequence (DNA): TGTGCCAGCAGTGACGTCGGGGGGCATACCTACGAGCAGTACTTC.

The V gene is TRBV7-9, the J gene TRBJ1-6; D not certain. V lost 5 bases and J lost 10, with 21 bases in between. This CDR3 has 16 residues. CDR1 and CDR2 from the germline V gene are SEHNR and FQNEAQ (reference sequence). CDR3: CASSPDAAIPRSPLHF. The CDR3 DNA follows: TGTGCCAGCAGCCCGGACGCGGCGATCCCCAGATCACCCCTCCACTTT.

The chain carries TRBV7-2 and TRBJ2-1; no definite D call. Matching the DNA end better, TRBJ2-7 makes the J call doubtful. The CDR3 totals 14 residues. The germline gives CDR1 SGHTA, CDR2 FQGNSA. The CDR3 loop is CASSLLSSYNEQYF. CDR3 bases: TGTGCCAGCAGCCTCCTTAGCTCCTACAATGAGCAGTACTTC.

V usage is TRBV7-8 and J usage is TRBJ2-5; TRBD2 is a possible D gene (6 bases). The better agreement between TRBJ2-1 and the DNA end casts doubt on the J call. The CDR3 has 12 amino acids. Germline values: CDR1 SGHVS, CDR2 FQNEAQ. The CDR3 sequence is CASGNDRETQFF. The CDR3 DNA reads as TGTGCCTCTGGGAACGACCGGGAGACCCAGTTCTTC.

The chain has TRBV28 and TRBJ2-7; D is ambiguous. Trimming stripped 8 bases from V and 5 bases from J, with 10 bases between. Germline assignment: CDR1 MDHEN and CDR2 SYDVKM. The CDR3 sequence is 11 residues long. The CDR3 bases are TGTGCCAGCCGGGCCACCAACGAGCAGTACTTC. Translated: CASRATNEQYF.

V usage is TRBV19 and J usage is TRBJ2-3; TRBD2 matches 7 bases. The V gene end was trimmed by 3 bases and the J gene end by 6 bases; junction bases not matched to a gene: 9. From germline, CDR1 is LNHDA and CDR2 SQIVND (reference sequence). This CDR3 has 15 amino acids. CDR3 DNA: TGTGCCAGTAGTATCGGGACCGGGAGGATGGATACGCAGTATTTT. Protein sequence: CASSIGTGRMDTQYF.

The chain has TRBV25-1 and TRBJ2-7; D possibly uses TRBD1 or TRBD2 (5 bases each). Trimming removed 11 bases at V and 3 bases at J, with 17 bases between. Germline lookup yields CDR1 MGHDK and CDR2 SYGVNS. The length of the CDR3 is 13 residues. In DNA, the CDR3 is TGTGCCGGCATGAGAGGGGTGGGCTACGAGCAGTACTTC. It is translated as CAGMRGVGYEQYF.

This rearrangement joins TRBV7-9 to TRBJ2-1, with TRBD1 matching over 8 bases. CDR3 length: 17 amino acids. V shed 5 bases and J 3 bases; nucleotides not matched to a gene: 12. Germline-derived CDR1 and CDR2 are SEHNR and FQNEAQ (reference sequence). The CDR3 DNA follows: TGTGCCAGCAGCACGGACAGGGTCGGCCCGGACTACAATGAGCAGTTCTTC. This sequence encodes CASSTDRVGPDYNEQFF.

This clonotype came up once. The chain uses TRBV7-2 and TRBJ2-1; perhaps TRBD1 as D (5 bases). CDR1 is SGHTA and CDR2 is FQGNSA in the germline V gene. This CDR3 has 16 amino acids. V was cut by 5 bases and J by 4 bases, with 18 bases left in between. The CDR3 region is CASSQEEVRVYNEQFF. In nucleotides, the CDR3 is TGTGCCAGCAGCCAAGAGGAAGTCAGGGTTTACAATGAGCAGTTCTTC.